This TCR beta chain originates from a study of shared T cell receptors in the human thymus. This table comes from immunoSEQ multiplex PCR, and its TCRdb copy is limited to in-frame clones, with some not included. The sample shows 550,000 to 800,000 clones, 80% to 90% of them seen only once. CDR1 LGHNT and CDR2 FRNRAP come from the germline V gene. The CDR3 is made up of 14 amino acids. The V gene end was trimmed by 6 bases and the J gene end by 3 bases; junction bases not matched to a gene: 3. This same sample was also part of a study on human thymus T cells.

The sequencing sample was made of thymocytes. This receptor was identified in a girl under three years old with a congenital heart defect. This chain connects TRBV12-5 to TRBJ2-3; 10 bases align to TRBD1. In DNA form, the CDR3 reads TGTGCTAGTGGGCCGGGACAGGGGACAGATACGCAGTATTTT. Protein sequence: CASGPGQGTDTQYF.